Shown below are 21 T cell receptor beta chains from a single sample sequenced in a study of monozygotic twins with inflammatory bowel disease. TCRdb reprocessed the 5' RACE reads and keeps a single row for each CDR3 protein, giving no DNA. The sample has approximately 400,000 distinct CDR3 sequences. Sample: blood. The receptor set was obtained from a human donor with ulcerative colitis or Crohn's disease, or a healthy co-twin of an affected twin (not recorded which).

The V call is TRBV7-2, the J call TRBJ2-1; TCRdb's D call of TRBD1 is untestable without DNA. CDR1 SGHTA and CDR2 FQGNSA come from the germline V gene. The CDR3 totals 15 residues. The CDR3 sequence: CASSSDRVTYNEQFF.

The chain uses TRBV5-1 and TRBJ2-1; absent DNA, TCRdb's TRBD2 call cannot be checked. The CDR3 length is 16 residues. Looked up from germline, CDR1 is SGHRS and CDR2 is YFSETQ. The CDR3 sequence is CASSPETSGTSNEQFF.

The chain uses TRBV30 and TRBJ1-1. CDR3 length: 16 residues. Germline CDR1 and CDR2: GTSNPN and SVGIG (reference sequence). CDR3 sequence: CAWRTWGGKTDTEAFF. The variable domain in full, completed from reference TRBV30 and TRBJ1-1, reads SQTIHQWPATLVQPVGSPLSLECTVEGTSNPNLYWYRQAAGRGLQLLFYSVGIGQISSEVPQNLSASRPQDRQFILSSKKLLLSDSGFYLCAWRTWGGKTDTEAFFGQGTRLTVV.

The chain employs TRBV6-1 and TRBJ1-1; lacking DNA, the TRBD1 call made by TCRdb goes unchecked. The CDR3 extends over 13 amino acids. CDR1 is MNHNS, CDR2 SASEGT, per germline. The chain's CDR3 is CASTGRWNTEAFF.

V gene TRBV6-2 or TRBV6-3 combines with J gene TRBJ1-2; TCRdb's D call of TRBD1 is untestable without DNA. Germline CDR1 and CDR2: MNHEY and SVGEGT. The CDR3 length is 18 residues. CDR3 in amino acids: CASSYSMGTGEIYFGYTF.

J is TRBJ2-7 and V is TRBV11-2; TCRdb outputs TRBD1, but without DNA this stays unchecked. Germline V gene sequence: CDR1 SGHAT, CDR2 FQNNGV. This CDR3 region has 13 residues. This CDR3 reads CASTPDRHYEQYF.

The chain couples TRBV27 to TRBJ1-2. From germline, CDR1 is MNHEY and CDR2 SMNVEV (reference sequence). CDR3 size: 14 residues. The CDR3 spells CASSPAHPGDGYTF.

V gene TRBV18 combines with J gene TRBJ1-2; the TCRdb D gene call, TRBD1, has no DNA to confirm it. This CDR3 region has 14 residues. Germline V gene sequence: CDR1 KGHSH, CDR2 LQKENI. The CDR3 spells CASSPVTGGDGYTF. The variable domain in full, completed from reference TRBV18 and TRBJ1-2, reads NAGVMQNPRHLVRRRGQEARLRCSPMKGHSHVYWYRQLPEEGLKFMVYLQKENIIDESGMPKERFSAEFPKEGPSILRIQQVVRGDSAAYFCASSPVTGGDGYTFGSGTRLTVV.

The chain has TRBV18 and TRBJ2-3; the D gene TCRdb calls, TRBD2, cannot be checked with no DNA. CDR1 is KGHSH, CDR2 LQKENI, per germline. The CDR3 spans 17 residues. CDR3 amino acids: CASSPMTLAGSTDTQYF.

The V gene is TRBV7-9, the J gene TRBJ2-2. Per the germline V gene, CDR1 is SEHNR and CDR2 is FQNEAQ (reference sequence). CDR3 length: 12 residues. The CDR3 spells CASSLYSRELFF.

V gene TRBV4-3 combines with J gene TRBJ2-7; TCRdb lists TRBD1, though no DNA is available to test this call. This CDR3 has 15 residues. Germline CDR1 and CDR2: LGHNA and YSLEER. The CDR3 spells CASSQVGDKIYEQYF.

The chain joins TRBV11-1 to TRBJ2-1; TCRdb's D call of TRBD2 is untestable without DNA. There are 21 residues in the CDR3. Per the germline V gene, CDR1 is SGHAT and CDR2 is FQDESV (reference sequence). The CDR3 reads CASSLTPVTSGSGASYNEQFF.

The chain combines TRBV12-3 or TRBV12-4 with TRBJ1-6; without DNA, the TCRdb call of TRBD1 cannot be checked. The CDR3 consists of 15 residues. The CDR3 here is CASRQRQGQNSPLHF.

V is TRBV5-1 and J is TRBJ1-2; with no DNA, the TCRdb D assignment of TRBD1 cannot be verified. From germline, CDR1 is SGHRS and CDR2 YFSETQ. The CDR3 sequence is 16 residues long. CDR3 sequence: CASRLQQDTSPDGYTF.

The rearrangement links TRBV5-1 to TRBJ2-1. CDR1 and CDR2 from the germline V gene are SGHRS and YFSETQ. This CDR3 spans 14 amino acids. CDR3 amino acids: CASSLEVLRNEQFF.

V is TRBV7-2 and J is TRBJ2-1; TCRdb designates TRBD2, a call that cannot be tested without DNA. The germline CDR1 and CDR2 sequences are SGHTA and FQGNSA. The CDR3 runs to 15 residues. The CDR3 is CASRPPSGSYNEQFF.

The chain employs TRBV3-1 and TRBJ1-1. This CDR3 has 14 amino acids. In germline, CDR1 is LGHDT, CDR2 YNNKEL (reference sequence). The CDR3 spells CASSHGGSNTEAFF.

This chain's CDR3 is CASSHTSGGALDTQYF. The chain uses TRBV4-2 and TRBJ2-3; TCRdb names TRBD2, which stays unverified in the absence of DNA. CDR3 length equals 16 residues. CDR1 and CDR2 (germline): LGHNA, YNFKEQ.

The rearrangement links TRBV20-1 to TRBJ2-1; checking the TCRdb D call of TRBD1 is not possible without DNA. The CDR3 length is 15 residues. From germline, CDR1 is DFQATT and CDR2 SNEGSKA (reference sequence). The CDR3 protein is CSAIPGQGTYNEQFF.

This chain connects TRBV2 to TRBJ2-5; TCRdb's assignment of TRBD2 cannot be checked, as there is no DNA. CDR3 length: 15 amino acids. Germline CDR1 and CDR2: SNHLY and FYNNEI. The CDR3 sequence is CASTSHQVFQETQYF.

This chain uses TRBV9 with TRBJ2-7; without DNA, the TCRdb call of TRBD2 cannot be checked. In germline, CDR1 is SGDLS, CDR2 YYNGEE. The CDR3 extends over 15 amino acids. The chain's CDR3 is CASSVSHGAAYEQYF.